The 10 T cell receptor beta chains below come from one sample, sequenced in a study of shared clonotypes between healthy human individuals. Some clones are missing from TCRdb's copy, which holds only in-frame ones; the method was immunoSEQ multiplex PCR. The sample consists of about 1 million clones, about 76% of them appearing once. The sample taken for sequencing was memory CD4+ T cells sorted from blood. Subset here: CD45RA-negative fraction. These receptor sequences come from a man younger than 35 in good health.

The CDR3 DNA sequence: TGTGCCTGGAAACAGGAGCGGTTCTCCTACGAGCAGTACTTC. Its protein product is CAWKQERFSYEQYF. The V and J genes are TRBV30 and TRBJ2-7, with D possibly being TRBD1 or TRBD2 (5 bases each). Trimming shortened V by 4 bases and J by 0 bases, and 13 bases separated the two germline ends. Germline CDR1 reads GTSNPN; CDR2 reads SVGIG (reference sequence). This CDR3 is 14 amino acids long.

Here the CDR3 reads CASSGQAQETQYF. CDR3 coding DNA: TGCGCCAGCAGCGGACAGGCTCAAGAGACCCAGTACTTC. The rearrangement joins TRBV5-1 to TRBJ2-5; 7 bases align to TRBD1. The J segment lost 2 bases and the V segment lost 4 bases, leaving 2 bases of the junction unmatched. Germline lookup yields CDR1 SGHRS and CDR2 YFSETQ. This CDR3 has 13 amino acids.

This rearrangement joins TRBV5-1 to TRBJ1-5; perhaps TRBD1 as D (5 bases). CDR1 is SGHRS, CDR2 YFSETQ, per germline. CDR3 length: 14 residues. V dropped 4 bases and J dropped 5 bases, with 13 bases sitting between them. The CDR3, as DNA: TGCGCCAGCAGCCCCGGACACGGTGATCAGCCCCAGCATTTT. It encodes CASSPGHGDQPQHF.

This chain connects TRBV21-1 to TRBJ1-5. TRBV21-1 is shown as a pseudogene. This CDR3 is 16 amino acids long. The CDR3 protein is CASSRQRVERCQPQHF. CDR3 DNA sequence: TGTGCCAGCAGCAGGCAGCGGGTCGAACGGTGTCAGCCCCAGCATTTT.

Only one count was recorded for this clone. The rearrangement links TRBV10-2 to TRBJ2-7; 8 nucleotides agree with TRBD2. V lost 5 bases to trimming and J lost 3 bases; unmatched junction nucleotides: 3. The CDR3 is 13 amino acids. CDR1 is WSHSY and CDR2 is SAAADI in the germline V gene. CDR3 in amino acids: CASSTSGGYEQYF. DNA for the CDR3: TGCGCCAGCAGTACTAGCGGAGGCTACGAGCAGTACTTC.

The CDR3 reads CASSVVGQGGTEAFF. The CDR3 DNA sequence: TGTGCCAGCAGCGTAGTCGGGCAGGGTGGGACTGAAGCTTTCTTT. The rearrangement uses TRBV9 and TRBJ1-1; D is perhaps TRBD1 (5 bases). The CDR3 runs 15 residues. The V and J ends lost 0 bases and 5 bases respectively, with 14 bases between them. In germline, CDR1 is SGDLS, CDR2 YYNGEE.

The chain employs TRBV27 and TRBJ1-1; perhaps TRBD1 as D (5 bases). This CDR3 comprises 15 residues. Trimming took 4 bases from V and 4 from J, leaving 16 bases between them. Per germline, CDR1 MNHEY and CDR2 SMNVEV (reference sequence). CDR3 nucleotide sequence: TGTGCCAGCAGTTCCCCTGCCGCCGGGGGCACTGAAGCTTTCTTT. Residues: CASSSPAAGGTEAFF.

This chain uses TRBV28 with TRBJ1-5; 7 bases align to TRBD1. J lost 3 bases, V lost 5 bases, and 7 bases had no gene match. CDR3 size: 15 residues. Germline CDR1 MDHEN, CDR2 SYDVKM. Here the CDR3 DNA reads TGTGCCAGCAGTAAACCTACAGGGGCCAATCAGCCCCAGCATTTT. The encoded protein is CASSKPTGANQPQHF.

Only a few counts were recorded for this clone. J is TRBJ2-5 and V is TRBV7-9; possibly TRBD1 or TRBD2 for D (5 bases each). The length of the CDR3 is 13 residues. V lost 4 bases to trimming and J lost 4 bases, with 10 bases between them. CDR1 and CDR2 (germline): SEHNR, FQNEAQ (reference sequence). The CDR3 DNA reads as TGTGCCAGCAGCTGGGCAGGGAGAGAGACCCAGTACTTC. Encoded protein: CASSWAGRETQYF.

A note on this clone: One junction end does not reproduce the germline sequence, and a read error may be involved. The CDR3 region is CASELVDITSPLPPDAFF. CDR3 nucleotide sequence: TGTGCCAGCGAACTCGTCGACATTACTTCCCCGTTACCCCCTGATGCTTTCTTT. This sequence joins TRBV6-4 and TRBJ1-1; D is uncertain. There are 18 residues in the CDR3. CDR1 is MRHNA and CDR2 is SNTAGT in the germline V gene.